The 31 T cell receptor beta chains given below trace back to one sample, sequenced in a study of shared clonotypes between healthy human individuals. TCRdb keeps only in-frame clones here, not all; method: immunoSEQ multiplex PCR. The sample comprises hundreds of thousands of clones, more than 95% of which are singletons, and 0.3% rests with the top ten. Terminally differentiated effector memory CD45RA+ cells were excluded from the naive CD8 cells, which were CD45RO-negative and positively selected for CCR7. Source material: naive CD8+ T cells sorted from blood. The receptors shown here come from a man aged 25-45 years in good health.

The rearrangement links TRBV6-1 to TRBJ2-1; 10 positions match TRBD2. J was trimmed by 7 bases and V by 0 bases; bases with no gene match: 3. The CDR3 contains 15 residues. In germline, CDR1 is MNHNS, CDR2 SASEGT. DNA of the CDR3: TGTGCCAGCAGTGAAGCGGGACTAGCGTATAATGAGCAGTTCTTC. Translated: CASSEAGLAYNEQFF.

The DNA for the CDR3 is TGTGCCAGCAGCGCCGGAGCGGGAGACGAGCAGTTCTTC. Protein product: CASSAGAGDEQFF. The rearrangement joins TRBV9 to TRBJ2-1; 8 nucleotides agree with TRBD2. The CDR3 length is 13 residues. Trimming took 3 bases from V and 10 from J; bases not matched to a gene: 6. Germline V gives CDR1 SGDLS, CDR2 YYNGEE.

V usage is TRBV4-1 and J usage is TRBJ2-7; D may be TRBD1 or TRBD2 (5 bases each). CDR1 and CDR2 (germline): MGHRA, YSYEKL. This CDR3 has 13 residues. V dropped 4 bases and J dropped 2 bases, with 9 bases sitting between them. In DNA form, the CDR3 reads TGCGCCAGCAGCCCCGGGACGACCTACGAGCAGTACTTC. Translating gives CASSPGTTYEQYF.

This clone appeared a single time. This sequence joins TRBV10-3 and TRBJ2-7; 10 nucleotides line up with TRBD2. Per the germline V gene, CDR1 is ENHRY and CDR2 is SYGVKD. The CDR3 consists of 14 residues. The ends lost 5 bases at V and 6 bases at J; junction bases unmatched: 7. The DNA for the CDR3 is TGTGCCATCAGTAGCGGGAGGGCCAGGGGCGAGCAGTACTTC. Translated: CAISSGRARGEQYF.

The CDR3 region has the DNA TGTGCCAGCAGCCCCCTAGACGGAGATACGCAGTATTTT. Translation gives CASSPLDGDTQYF. This chain joins TRBV14 and TRBJ2-3; D not certain. The germline V gene encodes CDR1 SGHDN and CDR2 FVKESK. Trimming removed 4 bases at V and 5 bases at J, with 10 bases between. The CDR3 length is 13 residues.

V usage is TRBV7-8 and J usage is TRBJ1-1; 9 bases fit TRBD1. The CDR3 spans 16 residues. The V gene's germline CDR1 is SGHVS and CDR2 FQNEAQ. V was pared by 5 bases and J by 5 bases, with 12 bases of the junction left unmatched. The CDR3 loop is CASSRTGGRPNTEAFF. Here the CDR3 DNA reads TGTGCCAGCAGCCGTACAGGGGGCCGGCCGAATACTGAAGCTTTCTTT.

This clone came up once. The same CDR3 also results from other DNA sequences found in this sample. V usage is TRBV4-3 and J usage is TRBJ2-7; unclear D gene. The CDR3 is 15 residues long. V was trimmed by 0 bases and J by 1 base, leaving 10 bases between them. The V gene's germline CDR1 is LGHNA and CDR2 YSLEER. The DNA of the CDR3 is TGCGCCAGCAGCCAAGACTTAGGCAGTTCCTACGAGCAGTACTTC. This gives the protein CASSQDLGSSYEQYF.

This clone was seen once. The gene calls are TRBV7-6 and TRBJ2-3; possibly TRBD2 for D (6 bases). Germline assignment: CDR1 SGHVS and CDR2 FNYEAQ. Trimming cost V 1 base and J 5 bases, with 25 bases left between them. The CDR3 has 19 amino acids. The CDR3 sequence is CASSLGKEGMLIEGDTQYF. The DNA of the CDR3 is TGTGCCAGCAGCTTAGGGAAGGAGGGGATGCTAATAGAGGGAGATACGCAGTATTTT.

The chain carries TRBV4-1 and TRBJ2-7; maybe TRBD1 (7 bases). This CDR3 is built from 17 residues. Trimming took off 0 bases at V and 0 bases at J, with 15 bases between the two ends. In germline, CDR1 is MGHRA, CDR2 YSYEKL. The CDR3 spells CASSQEAGTESSYEQYF. In DNA form, the CDR3 reads TGCGCCAGCAGCCAAGAGGCGGGGACAGAAAGCTCCTACGAGCAGTACTTC.

V and J are TRBV5-6 and TRBJ1-1; D ambiguous. V was pared by 7 bases and J by 0 bases, with 10 bases between. The CDR3 length is 13 residues. Germline V CDR1 and CDR2: SGHDT, YYEEEE. The CDR3 spells CASFLGMNTEAFF. The CDR3, as DNA: TGTGCCAGCTTTTTGGGCATGAACACTGAAGCTTTCTTT.

V and J are TRBV15 and TRBJ2-1; 9 bases align to TRBD2. V was clipped by 3 bases and J by 6 bases; unmatched bases: 9. CDR1 and CDR2 from the germline V gene are LNHNV and YYDKDF (reference sequence). The CDR3 totals 16 residues. The CDR3 sequence is CATSSSGGRAFNEQFF. The CDR3 DNA follows: TGTGCCACCAGCAGTTCCGGCGGGAGGGCCTTCAATGAGCAGTTCTTC. Full variable domain (missing parts from reference TRBV15 and TRBJ2-1): DAMVIQNPRYQVTQFGKPVTLSCSQTLNHNVMYWYQQKSSQAPKLLFHYYDKDFNNEADTPDNFQSRRPNTSFCFLDIRSPGLGDTAMYLCATSSSGGRAFNEQFFGPGTRLTVL.

For this clone: Other DNA sequences in the same sample also yield this CDR3. This chain uses TRBV9 with TRBJ2-1; D is unresolved. V was cut by 4 bases and J by 10 bases, with 6 bases left in between. The CDR3 is 10 amino acids. CDR1 and CDR2 (germline): SGDLS, YYNGEE. The CDR3, as DNA: TGTGCCAGCAGCCCAAGGGAGCAGTTCTTC. Residues: CASSPREQFF.

The CDR3 DNA sequence: TGTGCCAGCAGCGTAGACCGGGACAGGGCTGGGGCCAACGTCCTGACTTTC. It yields the protein CASSVDRDRAGANVLTF. The rearrangement links TRBV9 to TRBJ2-6; 9 bases match TRBD1. Germline CDR1 is SGDLS and CDR2 is YYNGEE. CDR3 size: 17 residues. V trimming: 0 bases; J trimming: 2 bases; junction bases outside the gene matches: 3.

The chain uses TRBV7-3 and TRBJ2-5, with TRBD1 as a possible D gene (6 bases). Trimming took 5 bases from V and 1 from J, leaving 11 bases between them. CDR3 length: 14 amino acids. CDR1 and CDR2 (germline): SGHTA, FQGTGA. CDR3 nucleotides: TGTGCCAGCAGCACTGGACAGTTCCAAGAGACCCAGTACTTC. This translates into CASSTGQFQETQYF. The variable domain in full, with the rest retrieved from reference TRBV7-3 and TRBJ2-5, is GAGVSQTPSNKVTEKGKYVELRCDPISGHTALYWYRQSLGQGPEFLIYFQGTGAADDSGLPNDRFFAVRPEGSVSTLKIQRTERGDSAVYLCASSTGQFQETQYFGPGTRLLVL.

This chain links TRBV9 with TRBJ2-1; 10 bases match TRBD2. This CDR3 is built from 15 residues. Looked up from germline, CDR1 is SGDLS and CDR2 is YYNGEE. Germline trimming cut 3 bases from V and 3 bases from J; bases unmatched to any gene: 3. In nucleotides, the CDR3 is TGTGCCAGCAGCGAAGGACTAGCGGTCTACAATGAGCAGTTCTTC. This gives the protein CASSEGLAVYNEQFF.

CDR3 residues: CASSPLAGGYNEQFF. In DNA, the CDR3 is TGTGCCAGCAGCCCCTTAGCGGGAGGGTACAATGAGCAGTTCTTC. The chain uses TRBV14 and TRBJ2-1, with TRBD2 matching over 11 bases. CDR3 size: 15 residues. Looked up from germline, CDR1 is SGHDN and CDR2 is FVKESK. Trimming took 4 bases from V and 4 from J; bases not matched to a gene: 3.

The chain couples TRBV5-1 to TRBJ2-7; 8 bases align to TRBD1. Germline lookup yields CDR1 SGHRS and CDR2 YFSETQ. V shed 0 bases, J shed 3 bases, and the junction held 5 bases outside the gene matches. The CDR3 extends over 15 amino acids. DNA for the CDR3: TGCGCCAGCAGCTTGGGACAGGGGATAGTCTACGAGCAGTACTTC. Translated, it gives CASSLGQGIVYEQYF.

The V and J genes are TRBV7-9 and TRBJ2-1, with D uncertain. V was shortened by 9 bases and J by 5 bases, with 14 bases between the two germline ends. From germline, CDR1 is SEHNR and CDR2 FQNEAQ (reference sequence). CDR3 size: 13 residues. The CDR3, as DNA: TGTGCCAGTATACCTCCCAGTAACAATGAGCAGTTCTTC. This sequence encodes CASIPPSNNEQFF. Complete variable domain (other parts from reference TRBV7-9 and TRBJ2-1): DTGVSQNPRHKITKRGQNVTFRCDPISEHNRLYWYRQTLGQGPEFLTYFQNEAQLEKSRLLSDRFSAERPKGSFSTLEIQRTEQGDSAMYLCASIPPSNNEQFFGPGTRLTVL.

The V call is TRBV7-9, the J call TRBJ2-3, with 12 positions matching TRBD2. Germline V gene sequence: CDR1 SEHNR, CDR2 FQNEAQ (reference sequence). V shed 4 bases and J 2 bases; nucleotides not matched to a gene: 13. This CDR3 has 19 residues. The CDR3 DNA is TGTGCCAGCAGCTATGGTCTAGCGGGAGGGCCCCAATCCACAGATACGCAGTATTTT. Translated, it gives CASSYGLAGGPQSTDTQYF.

The chain recombines TRBV18 with TRBJ2-3; 7 nucleotides line up with TRBD2. V dropped 0 bases and J dropped 4; count of bases not matched to a gene: 4. Germline CDR1 reads KGHSH; CDR2 reads LQKENI. The CDR3 covers 15 residues. The CDR3 DNA sequence: TGTGCCAGCTCACCACCGGGAGGGCCTTCAGATACGCAGTATTTT. Translation: CASSPPGGPSDTQYF.

In its sample, this clone was seen once. The V call is TRBV7-9, the J call TRBJ2-7; 15 nucleotides align to TRBD2. This CDR3 comprises 18 residues. Germline V gives CDR1 SEHNR, CDR2 FQNEAQ (reference sequence). V lost 1 base to trimming and J lost 3 bases; unmatched junction nucleotides: 7. CDR3 DNA: TGTGCCAGCAGCTTAGGGACTAGCGGGAGGGCCGGTGGCTACGAGCAGTACTTC. Translating it yields CASSLGTSGRAGGYEQYF.

This sequence joins TRBV7-6 and TRBJ1-1; unclear D gene. CDR1 is SGHVS and CDR2 is FNYEAQ in the germline V gene. Trimming removed 4 bases from V and 3 bases from J, with 6 bases in between. The CDR3 length is 12 residues. CDR3 nucleotide sequence: TGTGCCAGCAGCTACGGGGACACTGAAGCTTTCTTT. This codes for CASSYGDTEAFF.

V gene TRBV7-9 combines with J gene TRBJ2-3; 12 bases are shared with TRBD2. Germline values: CDR1 SEHNR, CDR2 FQNEAQ (reference sequence). V shed 1 base, J shed 7 bases, and the junction held 6 bases outside the gene matches. The CDR3 contains 16 residues. The chain's CDR3 is CASSLESSGRVNTQYF. In nucleotides, the CDR3 is TGTGCCAGCAGCTTAGAATCTAGCGGGAGGGTCAATACGCAGTATTTT.

The genes are TRBV29-1 and TRBJ2-5; 9 nucleotides align to TRBD1. The V and J ends lost 1 base and 2 bases, in that order; junction bases with no gene match: 5. The CDR3 contains 15 residues. Germline assignment: CDR1 SQVTM and CDR2 ANQGSEA. CDR3 nucleotide sequence: TGCAGCGTTGAAGCGACAGGGGGTGGGCAAGAGACCCAGTACTTC. Translated: CSVEATGGGQETQYF.

This chain joins TRBV7-9 and TRBJ1-2; no firm D call. CDR1 SEHNR and CDR2 FQNEAQ come from the germline V gene (reference sequence). The CDR3 loop spans 17 amino acids. The V and J ends lost 8 bases and 3 bases respectively, with 25 bases between them. The chain's CDR3 is CASETYAGGSWDYGYTF. The DNA of the CDR3 is TGTGCCAGCGAAACCTACGCCGGAGGCTCGTGGGACTATGGCTACACCTTC.

This CDR3 is CASSYNPPYEQYF. The DNA for the CDR3 is TGTGCCAGCAGTTACAATCCGCCCTACGAGCAGTACTTC. The rearrangement joins TRBV6-5 to TRBJ2-7; D gene uncertain. V was clipped by 2 bases and J by 2 bases, with 7 bases between them. CDR3 length: 13 residues. Per the germline V gene, CDR1 is MNHEY and CDR2 is SVGAGI.

This chain connects TRBV27 to TRBJ2-1, with D unclear. CDR3 length equals 13 residues. V lost 8 bases and J lost 8, with 16 bases in between. Germline V gene sequence: CDR1 MNHEY, CDR2 SMNVEV (reference sequence). The CDR3 DNA sequence: TGTGCCAGCGGTCTTGGAGCGATCGATGAGCAGTTCTTC. Translation: CASGLGAIDEQFF.

V and J are TRBV7-9 and TRBJ2-1, with 11 bases identical to TRBD2. CDR1 is SEHNR, CDR2 FQNEAQ, per germline (reference sequence). The CDR3 spans 16 residues. V gave up 7 bases and J gave up 4 bases; unmatched junction bases: 9. The CDR3: CASTRTTSGSYNEQFF. CDR3 in DNA: TGTGCCAGCACCCGCACTACTAGCGGGAGTTACAATGAGCAGTTCTTC. Drawing the rest from reference TRBV7-9 and TRBJ2-1, the complete variable domain is DTGVSQNPRHKITKRGQNVTFRCDPISEHNRLYWYRQTLGQGPEFLTYFQNEAQLEKSRLLSDRFSAERPKGSFSTLEIQRTEQGDSAMYLCASTRTTSGSYNEQFFGPGTRLTVL.

This sequence joins TRBV6-5 and TRBJ2-2; D uncertain. Germline V lookup: CDR1 MNHEY, CDR2 SVGAGI. This CDR3 has 15 residues. Trimming pared 6 bases from V and 6 bases from J, leaving 17 bases between. The CDR3 bases are TGTGCCAGCAGCCGCGGTTCTCCGGCTCCCGGGGAGCTGTTTTTT. This translates into CASSRGSPAPGELFF.

This chain uses TRBV2 with TRBJ1-5; perhaps TRBD1 as D (5 bases). CDR3 length: 13 amino acids. CDR1 is SNHLY and CDR2 is FYNNEI in the germline V gene. Trimming shortened V by 6 bases and J by 4 bases, and 10 bases separated the two germline ends. The CDR3 DNA reads TGTGCCAGCAGGGGGGAAGGGAATCAGCCCCAGCATTTT. As protein: CASRGEGNQPQHF.

This sequence joins TRBV29-1 and TRBJ1-4; 9 positions agree with TRBD1. Germline V gene lookup returns CDR1 SQVTM and CDR2 ANQGSEA. CDR3 length: 13 residues. V was pared by 7 bases and J by 6 bases, with 6 bases of the junction left unmatched. In nucleotides, the CDR3 is TGCAGCGCGTACAGGGGGCTGGATGAAAAACTGTTTTTT. It specifies CSAYRGLDEKLFF.